This TCR beta chain appears in the sequencing data of a study of T cell responses to AZD1222 COVID-19 vaccine. The method was immunoSEQ multiplex PCR; TCRdb's version includes in-frame clones alone and lacks a portion of them. The data show 150,000 to 200,000 clones, with about nine tenths seen just once and 2.5% to 3% held by the top ten. V shed 4 bases, J shed 6 bases, and the junction held 6 bases outside the gene matches. Germline V gene lookup returns CDR1 LNHDA and CDR2 SQIVND (reference sequence). This CDR3 is built from 15 residues. This clone has a single count. The sequence derives from an adult in good health. V usage is TRBV19 and J usage is TRBJ2-1, with 10 bases identical to TRBD1. Sequenced here: peripheral blood, sampled on day 0 of MenACWY control vaccination. For the CDR3, the DNA is TGTGCCAGTAGTAAAAGACAGGGGGCAGGCAATGAGCAGTTCTTC. It yields the protein CASSKRQGAGNEQFF.